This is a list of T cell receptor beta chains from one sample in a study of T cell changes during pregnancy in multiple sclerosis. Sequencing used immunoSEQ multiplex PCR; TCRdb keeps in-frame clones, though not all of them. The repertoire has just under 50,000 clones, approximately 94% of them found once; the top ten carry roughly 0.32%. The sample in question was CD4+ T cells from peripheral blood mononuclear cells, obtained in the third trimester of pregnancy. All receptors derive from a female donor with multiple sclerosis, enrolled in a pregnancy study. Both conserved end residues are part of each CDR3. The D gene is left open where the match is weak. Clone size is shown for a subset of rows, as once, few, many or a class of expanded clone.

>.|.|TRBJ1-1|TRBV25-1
CASSLDMNTEAFF
TGTGCCAGCAGTCTAGATATGAACACTGAAGCTTTCTTT
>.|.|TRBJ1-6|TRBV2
CASSDLRGNSPLHF
TGTGCCAGCAGTGACTTACGGGGGAATTCACCCCTCCACTTT
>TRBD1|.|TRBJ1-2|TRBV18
CASSPLGTGDLAYGYTF
TGTGCCAGCTCACCACTCGGGACAGGGGATCTTGCGTACGGCTACACCTTC
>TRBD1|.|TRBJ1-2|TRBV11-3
CASSLVGNRGKNYGYTF
TGTGCCAGCAGCTTAGTGGGCAACAGGGGGAAAAACTATGGCTACACCTTC
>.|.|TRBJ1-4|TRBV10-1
CASSREDSTKGNEKLFF
TGCGCCAGCAGTCGGGAGGACAGCACCAAGGGGAATGAAAAACTGTTTTTT
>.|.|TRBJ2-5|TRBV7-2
CASSLPPLGQTQYF
TGTGCCAGCAGCTTGCCTCCCCTGGGGCAGACCCAGTACTTC
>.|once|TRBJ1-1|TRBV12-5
CASGTGTQNTEAFF
TGTGCTAGTGGAACCGGGACACAGAACACTGAAGCTTTCTTT
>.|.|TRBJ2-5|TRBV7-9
CASSQVETQYF
TGTGCCAGCAGCCAGGTGGAGACCCAGTACTTC
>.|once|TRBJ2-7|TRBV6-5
CASSYRGGPYEQYF
TGTGCCAGCAGTTACAGGGGGGGCCCCTACGAGCAGTACTTC
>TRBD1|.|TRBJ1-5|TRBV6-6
CASTGTGEFNQPQHF
TGTGCCAGCACCGGGACAGGGGAGTTTAATCAGCCCCAGCATTTT
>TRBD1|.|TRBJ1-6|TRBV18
CASTNRDQGAHSPLHF
TGTGCCAGCACAAACAGGGACCAGGGGGCTCATTCACCCCTCCACTTT
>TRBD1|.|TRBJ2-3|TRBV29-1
CSVTGFRGTDTQYF
TGCAGCGTGACAGGGTTCCGTGGTACAGATACGCAGTATTTT
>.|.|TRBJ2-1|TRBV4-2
CASSQDQLAYNEQFF
TGTGCCAGCAGCCAAGACCAACTAGCTTACAATGAGCAGTTCTTC
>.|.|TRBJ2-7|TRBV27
CASSYYFRGEQYF
TGTGCCAGCAGTTATTACTTCAGGGGCGAGCAGTACTTC
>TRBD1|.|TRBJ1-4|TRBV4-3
CASSQTTGTANEKLFF
TGCGCCAGCAGCCAAACTACCGGGACAGCTAATGAAAAACTGTTTTTT
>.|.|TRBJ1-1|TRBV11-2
CASSLVTENTEAFF
TGTGCCAGCAGCTTAGTGACAGAGAACACTGAAGCTTTCTTT
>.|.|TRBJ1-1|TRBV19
CASSIAYGILNTEAFF
TGTGCCAGTAGTATAGCATACGGGATCTTGAACACTGAAGCTTTCTTT
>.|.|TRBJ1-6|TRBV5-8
CASSLTGAFNSPLHF
TGTGCCAGCAGCTTGACAGGAGCCTTTAATTCACCCCTCCACTTT
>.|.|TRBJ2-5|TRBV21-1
CASSPWGTSGGEGETQYF
TGTGCCAGCAGCCCCTGGGGGACTAGCGGGGGTGAAGGTGAGACCCAGTACTTC
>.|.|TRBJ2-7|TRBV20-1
CSAYGQYEQYF
TGCAGTGCTTATGGACAATACGAGCAGTACTTC
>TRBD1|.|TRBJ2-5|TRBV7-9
CASSWGDRAETQYF
TGTGCCAGCAGCTGGGGGGACAGGGCGGAGACCCAGTACTTC
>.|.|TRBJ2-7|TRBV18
CASPRWVTGYEQYF
TGTGCCAGCCCAAGGTGGGTCACGGGCTACGAGCAGTACTTC
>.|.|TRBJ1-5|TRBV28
CASSSRGNQPQHF
TGTGCCAGCAGTTCCAGGGGAAATCAGCCCCAGCATTTT